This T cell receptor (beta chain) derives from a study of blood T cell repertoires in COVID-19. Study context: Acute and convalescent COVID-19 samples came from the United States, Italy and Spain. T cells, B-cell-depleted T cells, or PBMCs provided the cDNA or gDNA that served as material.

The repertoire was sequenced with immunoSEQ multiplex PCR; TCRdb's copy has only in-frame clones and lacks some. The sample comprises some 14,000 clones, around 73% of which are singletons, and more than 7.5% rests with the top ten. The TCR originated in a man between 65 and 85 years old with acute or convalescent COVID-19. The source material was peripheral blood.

This chain's CDR3 is CASSRTSGGAKGTGELFF. DNA for the CDR3: TGCGCCAGCAGCAGGACTAGCGGGGGGGCCAAAGGCACCGGGGAGCTGTTTTTT. The V call is TRBV5-1, the J call TRBJ2-2; 15 nucleotides align to TRBD2. V lost 4 bases to trimming and J lost 4 bases; unmatched junction nucleotides: 8. Looked up from germline, CDR1 is SGHRS and CDR2 is YFSETQ. CDR3 size: 18 residues.